Below are 31 T cell receptor beta chains sequenced from a single sample in a study of STAT5B mutations in CD4+ large granular lymphocyte leukemia. Only in-frame clones appear in the TCRdb table, and some are missing; sequencing was by immunoSEQ multiplex PCR. The table has tens of thousands of clones, about 79% seen once. The sequencing sample was made of CD4+ T cells from blood buffy coats. Every receptor here comes from a human donor in good health.

V usage is TRBV9 and J usage is TRBJ2-7; D unresolved. From germline, CDR1 is SGDLS and CDR2 YYNGEE. The CDR3 has 14 amino acids. Trimming left V 1 base short and J 2 bases short, with 10 bases between. CDR3 nucleotides: TGTGCCAGCAGCGTAAGAGACCGAGCCTACGAGCAGTACTTC. Translating it yields CASSVRDRAYEQYF.

This sequence joins TRBV30 and TRBJ2-7; 9 bases agree with TRBD1. The CDR3 has 14 amino acids. Germline values: CDR1 GTSNPN, CDR2 SVGIG (reference sequence). After removal of 4 bases from V and 2 bases from J, the junction contained 6 bases not matched to a gene. CDR3: CAWTPGTGPYEQYF. The CDR3 DNA reads as TGTGCCTGGACCCCTGGGACAGGGCCCTACGAGCAGTACTTC.

V gene TRBV18 combines with J gene TRBJ2-1; D possibly uses TRBD1 or TRBD2 (5 bases each). V lost 3 bases and J lost 4, with 13 bases in between. Germline lookup yields CDR1 KGHSH and CDR2 LQKENI. CDR3 length equals 15 residues. The CDR3 DNA sequence: TGTGCCAGCTCACCGGGCAGGGAGAATTACAATGAGCAGTTCTTC. Protein: CASSPGRENYNEQFF.

The V gene is TRBV2, the J gene TRBJ1-4, with TRBD1 matching over 7 bases. Germline V gene data show CDR1 as SNHLY and CDR2 as FYNNEI. This CDR3 region has 14 residues. V shed 5 bases, J shed 2 bases, and the junction held 2 bases outside the gene matches. The CDR3 protein is CASSTGATNEKLFF. The CDR3 coding sequence is TGTGCCAGCAGTACAGGGGCCACTAATGAAAAACTGTTTTTT.

V and J are TRBV5-1 and TRBJ1-2; a possible D gene is TRBD1 (5 bases). The CDR3 runs to 19 residues. The V end was cut by 4 bases, the J end by 7 bases, with 32 bases between. Germline loops: CDR1 SGHRS, CDR2 YFSETQ. The chain's CDR3 is CASSPGPGSGEGRGSGYTF. CDR3 coding DNA: TGCGCCAGCAGCCCGGGGCCGGGCTCCGGAGAGGGGCGAGGGAGTGGCTACACCTTC.

V and J are TRBV27 and TRBJ2-3, with 11 nucleotides matching TRBD2. CDR1 is MNHEY and CDR2 is SMNVEV in the germline V gene (reference sequence). The CDR3 extends over 13 amino acids. V lost 2 bases, J lost 14 bases, and 6 bases stayed unmatched. The CDR3 sequence is CASSLALAGALYF. Written as DNA, the CDR3 is TGTGCCAGCAGTTTAGCACTAGCGGGGGCTTTGTATTTT.

This clone was picked up a small number of times. The chain joins TRBV5-4 to TRBJ1-4, with D maybe TRBD1 (5 bases). Germline V gene lookup returns CDR1 SGHNT and CDR2 YYREEE (reference sequence). Deletions cut 0 bases from V and 8 bases from J, with 11 bases between. The length of the CDR3 is 14 residues. The CDR3 bases are TGTGCCAGCAGCTTGGGGCAGGGAGGGGAAAAACTGTTTTTT. Encoded protein: CASSLGQGGEKLFF. Full variable domain (remainder filled in from reference TRBV5-4 and TRBJ1-4): ETGVTQSPTHLIKTRGQQVTLRCSSQSGHNTVSWYQQALGQGPQFIFQYYREEENGRGNFPPRFSGLQFPNYSSELNVNALELDDSALYLCASSLGQGGEKLFFGSGTQLSVL.

The V and J genes are TRBV9 and TRBJ2-3; D is perhaps TRBD1 (6 bases). The CDR3 has 20 amino acids. The V end was cut by 0 bases, the J end by 3 bases, with 26 bases between. Germline V gene lookup returns CDR1 SGDLS and CDR2 YYNGEE. The CDR3 nucleotides read TGTGCCAGCAGCGTAGCCCCACACGACTACAGGGTCGGGGTTACAGATACGCAGTATTTT. Its protein product is CASSVAPHDYRVGVTDTQYF.

DNA for the CDR3: TGTGCCAGCAGCTTGAGGGATTCCAATGAGCAGTTCTTC. Encoded protein: CASSLRDSNEQFF. The gene calls are TRBV13 and TRBJ2-1; D perhaps matches TRBD2 (5 bases). From germline, CDR1 is PRHDT and CDR2 FYEKMQ (reference sequence). The CDR3 extends over 13 amino acids. The germline V and J ends were trimmed by 3 bases and 6 bases, with 9 bases remaining between them.

V is TRBV21-1 and J is TRBJ1-1; TRBD1 reflects the table's D call only, with no check against the DNA. TRBV21-1 is a listed pseudogene. The CDR3 covers 14 residues. CDR3 DNA: TGTGCCAGAAACTACAGGGTCCGGAACACTGAAGCTTTCTTT. Protein product: CARNYRVRNTEAFF.

V usage is TRBV19 and J usage is TRBJ1-5, with 8 bases that match TRBD1. J lost 2 bases, V lost 5 bases, and 2 bases had no gene match. Germline CDR1 and CDR2: LNHDA and SQIVND (reference sequence). This CDR3 is built from 14 residues. This CDR3 is CASSGQGGNQPQHF. CDR3 nucleotide sequence: TGTGCCAGTAGTGGACAGGGCGGCAATCAGCCCCAGCATTTT.

The table lists this clone with a count of one. The chain recombines TRBV27 with TRBJ2-6; TRBD1 might be the D (6 bases). The length of the CDR3 is 18 residues. Trimming took 1 base from V and 3 from J, leaving 16 bases between them. CDR1 MNHEY and CDR2 SMNVEV come from the germline V gene (reference sequence). CDR3 DNA sequence: TGTGCCAGCAGTTTATATCAGCAGGGGTTGGTTGGGGCCAACGTCCTGACTTTC. Translating it yields CASSLYQQGLVGANVLTF.

V is TRBV5-1 and J is TRBJ2-3; D gene unclear. Trimming left V 3 bases short and J 2 bases short, with 10 bases between. The length of the CDR3 is 14 residues. From germline, CDR1 is SGHRS and CDR2 YFSETQ. The CDR3 DNA sequence: TGCGCCAGCAGCTCGGACGGCTCCACAGATACGCAGTATTTT. Protein: CASSSDGSTDTQYF.

In its sample, this clone was seen once. The chain couples TRBV5-6 to TRBJ2-3; TRBD1 matches 7 bases. The V gene end was trimmed by 0 bases and the J gene end by 7 bases; junction bases not matched to a gene: 2. The CDR3 extends over 13 amino acids. The germline V gene has CDR1 SGHDT and CDR2 YYEEEE. The CDR3 protein is CASSLVTGNTQYF. CDR3 nucleotide sequence: TGTGCCAGCAGCTTGGTGACAGGGAATACGCAGTATTTT.

This chain joins TRBV19 and TRBJ1-2; TRBD1 is a possible D gene (6 bases). The germline V gene has CDR1 LNHDA and CDR2 SQIVND (reference sequence). Trimming stripped 3 bases from V and 6 bases from J, with 17 bases between. The CDR3 is 15 residues long. The CDR3 DNA reads TGTGCCAGTAGTATCCGGGACACCCCGCTGGATGGCTACACCTTC. This codes for CASSIRDTPLDGYTF.

The chain recombines TRBV6-6 with TRBJ2-6; no firm D call. The CDR3 consists of 14 residues. The V gene lost 7 bases and the J gene lost 3 bases, with 10 bases spanning the gap. The germline V gene encodes CDR1 MNHNY and CDR2 SVGAGI (reference sequence). CDR3 in DNA: TGTGCCAGCATGCGTGGAGTTGGGGCCAACGTCCTGACTTTC. Translating it yields CASMRGVGANVLTF.

The chain joins TRBV10-3 to TRBJ2-1; 9 nucleotides match TRBD2. CDR3 length: 14 amino acids. In germline, CDR1 is ENHRY, CDR2 SYGVKD. V lost 4 bases, J lost 8 bases, and 6 bases stayed unmatched. The CDR3 sequence is CAISVGREGHEQFF. CDR3 in DNA: TGTGCCATCAGTGTTGGGCGGGAGGGCCATGAGCAGTTCTTC.

The chain employs TRBV2 and TRBJ2-1; D is ambiguous. Trimming pared 7 bases from V and 14 bases from J, leaving 15 bases between. Germline lookup yields CDR1 SNHLY and CDR2 FYNNEI. The CDR3 contains 11 residues. Here the CDR3 DNA reads TGTGCCAGCACCGCTGAAGTTTTTAAGTTCTTC. Protein product: CASTAEVFKFF.

This clone was seen only a few times. This sequence joins TRBV7-9 and TRBJ1-5, with D unresolved. CDR3 size: 13 residues. Looked up from germline, CDR1 is SEHNR and CDR2 is FQNEAQ (reference sequence). Trimming removed 0 bases at V and 4 bases at J, with 4 bases between. CDR3 sequence: CASSLAQNQPQHF. CDR3 nucleotides: TGTGCCAGCAGCTTAGCACAGAATCAGCCCCAGCATTTT. The complete variable domain, with remaining parts taken from reference TRBV7-9 and TRBJ1-5, reads DTGVSQNPRHKITKRGQNVTFRCDPISEHNRLYWYRQTLGQGPEFLTYFQNEAQLEKSRLLSDRFSAERPKGSFSTLEIQRTEQGDSAMYLCASSLAQNQPQHFGDGTRLSIL.

In its sample, this clone was seen once. V usage is TRBV5-1 and J usage is TRBJ1-2; 7 bases match TRBD1. V gave up 0 bases and J gave up 8 bases; unmatched junction bases: 4. CDR3 length: 13 residues. CDR1 and CDR2 (germline): SGHRS, YFSETQ. This CDR3 is CASSLGQGQGYTF. DNA of the CDR3: TGCGCCAGCAGCTTGGGACAGGGACAGGGCTACACCTTC.

The V call is TRBV6-5, the J call TRBJ2-7; 9 nucleotides line up with TRBD1. Trimming took 10 bases from V and 5 from J; bases not matched to a gene: 12. The V gene's germline CDR1 is MNHEY and CDR2 SVGAGI. The CDR3 loop spans 14 amino acids. CDR3 protein: CATKAGTGSNEQYF. CDR3 bases: TGTGCCACCAAAGCCGGGACAGGGTCCAACGAGCAGTACTTC.

The chain carries TRBV9 and TRBJ2-1; a possible D gene is TRBD2 (6 bases). The CDR3 extends over 16 amino acids. Per germline, CDR1 SGDLS and CDR2 YYNGEE. Trimming removed 1 base from V and 2 bases from J, with 13 bases in between. DNA for the CDR3: TGTGCCAGCAGCGTACTTAGCGGAGTCACCTACAATGAGCAGTTCTTC. It encodes CASSVLSGVTYNEQFF.

The J gene is TRBJ1-2, the V gene TRBV10-3; possibly TRBD1 for D (5 bases). With 5 bases removed from V and 10 bases from J, the gap between germline ends came to 17 bases. The germline gives CDR1 ENHRY, CDR2 SYGVKD. CDR3 length: 13 residues. The CDR3 spells CAISPGTEAPYTF. CDR3 coding DNA: TGTGCCATCAGTCCCGGGACTGAAGCACCCTACACCTTC.

This chain uses TRBV7-9 with TRBJ2-3, with 8 bases fitting TRBD2. The V gene end was trimmed by 1 base and the J gene end by 3 bases; junction bases not matched to a gene: 9. The CDR3 spans 17 residues. The germline V gene encodes CDR1 SEHNR and CDR2 FQNEAQ (reference sequence). The CDR3 protein is CASSLVSSGSKTDTQYF. The CDR3 DNA reads TGTGCCAGCAGCTTAGTTTCCAGCGGGAGTAAGACAGATACGCAGTATTTT. Filled out from reference TRBV7-9 and TRBJ2-3, the complete variable domain reads DTGVSQNPRHKITKRGQNVTFRCDPISEHNRLYWYRQTLGQGPEFLTYFQNEAQLEKSRLLSDRFSAERPKGSFSTLEIQRTEQGDSAMYLCASSLVSSGSKTDTQYFGPGTRLTVL.

This chain connects TRBV5-4 to TRBJ2-3; 12 bases are a match to TRBD2. With V trimmed by 3 bases and J by 3 bases, 5 bases remained unmatched. The CDR3 is 16 amino acids. Germline loops: CDR1 SGHNT, CDR2 YYREEE (reference sequence). As DNA, the CDR3 is TGTGCCAGCAGCTACCTAGCGGGAGGGCCGACAGATACGCAGTATTTT. Encoded protein: CASSYLAGGPTDTQYF.

The V gene is TRBV5-1, the J gene TRBJ1-3; D not resolved. Trimming cost V 4 bases and J 0 bases, with 11 bases left between them. Germline V gene lookup returns CDR1 SGHRS and CDR2 YFSETQ. The CDR3 extends over 15 amino acids. The CDR3 region has the DNA TGCGCCAGCAGCAGTAGGGCAGGCTCTGGAAACACCATATATTTT. It specifies CASSSRAGSGNTIYF.

The chain carries TRBV2 and TRBJ1-3; 7 bases line up with TRBD1. The CDR3 length is 17 residues. The V gene end was trimmed by 1 base and the J gene end by 4 bases; junction bases not matched to a gene: 10. CDR1 is SNHLY and CDR2 is FYNNEI in the germline V gene. CDR3 DNA: TGTGCCAGCAGTGAAGTTCCCTATACAGGGGTAGGAAACACCATATATTTT. This codes for CASSEVPYTGVGNTIYF.

The gene calls are TRBV25-1 and TRBJ2-7; D gene unclear. Trimming left V 3 bases short and J 3 bases short, with 15 bases between. CDR1 is MGHDK, CDR2 SYGVNS, per germline. The CDR3 consists of 15 residues. The CDR3 loop is CASSDETVPYYEQYF. For the CDR3, the DNA is TGTGCCAGCAGTGACGAAACAGTACCCTACTACGAGCAGTACTTC.

The rearrangement uses TRBV7-6 and TRBJ2-7, with no clear D. The CDR3 sequence is 15 residues long. V was pared by 4 bases and J by 0 bases, with 13 bases between. Germline loops: CDR1 SGHVS, CDR2 FNYEAQ. CDR3 loop: CASSSPTVFSYEQYF. The DNA for the CDR3 is TGTGCCAGCAGCTCCCCTACAGTTTTCTCCTACGAGCAGTACTTC.

This clone was counted between two and nine times. The CDR3 DNA reads TGTGCCAGCAGCTTAGATCCAGGACTGAACACTGAAGCTTTCTTT. This codes for CASSLDPGLNTEAFF. The chain couples TRBV7-9 to TRBJ1-1; D remains unclear. The CDR3 is made up of 15 amino acids. Germline values: CDR1 SEHNR, CDR2 FQNEAQ (reference sequence). The V and J ends lost 1 base and 0 bases respectively, with 9 bases between them.

The chain recombines TRBV6-5 with TRBJ1-1, with D perhaps matching TRBD1 (6 bases). The CDR3 has 14 residues. Trimming shortened V by 6 bases and J by 6 bases, and 17 bases separated the two germline ends. The germline CDR1 and CDR2 sequences are MNHEY and SVGAGI. DNA for the CDR3: TGTGCCAGCAGGTGGGACACCCAAGACGCTGAAGCTTTCTTT. This encodes CASRWDTQDAEAFF.